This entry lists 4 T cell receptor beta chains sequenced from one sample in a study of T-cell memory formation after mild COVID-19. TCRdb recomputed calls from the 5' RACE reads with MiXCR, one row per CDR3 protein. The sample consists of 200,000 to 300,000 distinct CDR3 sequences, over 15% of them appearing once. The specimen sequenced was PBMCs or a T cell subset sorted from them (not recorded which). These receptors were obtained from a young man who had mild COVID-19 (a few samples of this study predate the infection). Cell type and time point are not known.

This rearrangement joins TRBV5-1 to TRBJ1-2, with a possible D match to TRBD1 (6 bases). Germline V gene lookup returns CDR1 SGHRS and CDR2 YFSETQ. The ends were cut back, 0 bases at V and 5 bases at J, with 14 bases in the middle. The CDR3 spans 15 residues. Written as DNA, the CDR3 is TGCGCCAGCAGCTTGGGAGGGGGACGGATATATGGCTACACCTTC. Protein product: CASSLGGGRIYGYTF.

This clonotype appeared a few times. The CDR3 DNA reads TGCAGTGCTTCGACAGGGCTAGGGAATCAGCCCCAGCATTTT. Encoded protein: CSASTGLGNQPQHF. V is TRBV20-1 and J is TRBJ1-5, with 7 bases lining up with TRBD1. The CDR3 has 14 amino acids. Trimming at V came to 5 bases and at J to 4 bases, leaving 8 bases not matched to a gene. The V gene's germline CDR1 is DFQATT and CDR2 SNEGSKA (reference sequence).

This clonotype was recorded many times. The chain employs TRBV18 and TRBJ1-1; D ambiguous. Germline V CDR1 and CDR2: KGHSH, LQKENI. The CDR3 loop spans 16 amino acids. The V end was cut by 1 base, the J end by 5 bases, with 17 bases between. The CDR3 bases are TGTGCCAGCTCACCACTGGGAGCGGTAACGGGAACTGAAGCTTTCTTT. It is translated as CASSPLGAVTGTEAFF.

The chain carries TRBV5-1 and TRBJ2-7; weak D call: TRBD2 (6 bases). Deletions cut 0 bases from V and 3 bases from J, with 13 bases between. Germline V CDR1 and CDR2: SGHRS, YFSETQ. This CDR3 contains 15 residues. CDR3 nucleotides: TGCGCCAGCAGCTTGGCCCCGGGCGGGATCTACGAGCAGTACGTC. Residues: CASSLAPGGIYEQYV.